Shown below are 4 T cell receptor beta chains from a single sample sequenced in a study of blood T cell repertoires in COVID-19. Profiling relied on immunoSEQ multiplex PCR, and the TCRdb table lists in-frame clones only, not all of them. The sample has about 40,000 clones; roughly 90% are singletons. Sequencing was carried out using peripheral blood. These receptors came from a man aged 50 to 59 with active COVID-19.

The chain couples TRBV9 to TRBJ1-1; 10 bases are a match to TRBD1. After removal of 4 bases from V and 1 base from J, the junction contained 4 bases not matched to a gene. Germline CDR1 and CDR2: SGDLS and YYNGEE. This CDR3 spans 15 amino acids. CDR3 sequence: CASSSGQGENTEAFF. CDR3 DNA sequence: TGTGCCAGCAGCTCCGGACAGGGGGAGAACACTGAAGCTTTCTTT.

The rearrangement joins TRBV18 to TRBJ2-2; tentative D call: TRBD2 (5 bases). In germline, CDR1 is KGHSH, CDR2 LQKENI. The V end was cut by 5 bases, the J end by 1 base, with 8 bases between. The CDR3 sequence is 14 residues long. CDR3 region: CASSGRENTGELFF. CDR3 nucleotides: TGTGCCAGCTCAGGACGGGAGAACACCGGGGAGCTGTTTTTT.

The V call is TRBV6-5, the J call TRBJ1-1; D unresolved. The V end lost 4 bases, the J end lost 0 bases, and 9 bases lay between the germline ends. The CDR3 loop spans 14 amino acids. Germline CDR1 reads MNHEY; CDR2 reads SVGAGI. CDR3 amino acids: CASSFTNMNTEAFF. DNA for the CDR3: TGTGCCAGCAGTTTCACTAACATGAACACTGAAGCTTTCTTT.

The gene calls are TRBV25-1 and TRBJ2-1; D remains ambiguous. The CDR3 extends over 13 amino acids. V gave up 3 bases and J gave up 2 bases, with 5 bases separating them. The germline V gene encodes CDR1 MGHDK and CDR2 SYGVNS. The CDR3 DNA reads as TGTGCCAGCAGTGAGGCGGCCTACAATGAGCAGTTCTTC. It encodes CASSEAAYNEQFF.